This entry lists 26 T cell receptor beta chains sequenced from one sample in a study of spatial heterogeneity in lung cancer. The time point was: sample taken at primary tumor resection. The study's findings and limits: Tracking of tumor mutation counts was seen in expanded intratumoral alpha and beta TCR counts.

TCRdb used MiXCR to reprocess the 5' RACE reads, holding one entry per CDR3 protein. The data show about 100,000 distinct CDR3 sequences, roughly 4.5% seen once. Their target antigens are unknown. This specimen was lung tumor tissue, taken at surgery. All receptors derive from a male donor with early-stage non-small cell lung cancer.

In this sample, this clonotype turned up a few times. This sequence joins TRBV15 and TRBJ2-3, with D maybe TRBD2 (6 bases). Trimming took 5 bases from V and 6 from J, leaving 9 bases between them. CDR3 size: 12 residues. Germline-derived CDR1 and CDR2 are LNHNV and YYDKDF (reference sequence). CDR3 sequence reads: CATSVREDTQYF. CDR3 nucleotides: TGTGCCACCAGCGTCCGGGAGGATACGCAGTATTTT.

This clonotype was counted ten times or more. CDR3 amino acids: CASSYSKLGTGELFF. CDR3 sequence (DNA): TGTGCCAGCAGTTACTCGAAGCTAGGGACCGGGGAGCTGTTTTTT. The V gene is TRBV6-5, the J gene TRBJ2-2; D gene uncertain. Trimming pared 0 bases from V and 5 bases from J, leaving 10 bases between. The V gene's germline CDR1 is MNHEY and CDR2 SVGAGI. CDR3 length: 15 residues.

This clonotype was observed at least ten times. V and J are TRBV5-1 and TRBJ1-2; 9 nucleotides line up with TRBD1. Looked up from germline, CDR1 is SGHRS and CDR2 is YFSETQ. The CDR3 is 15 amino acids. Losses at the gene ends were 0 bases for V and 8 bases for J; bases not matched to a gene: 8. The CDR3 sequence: CASSLGGQGIGGYTF. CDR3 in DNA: TGCGCCAGCAGCTTGGGGGGACAGGGTATCGGCGGCTACACCTTC.

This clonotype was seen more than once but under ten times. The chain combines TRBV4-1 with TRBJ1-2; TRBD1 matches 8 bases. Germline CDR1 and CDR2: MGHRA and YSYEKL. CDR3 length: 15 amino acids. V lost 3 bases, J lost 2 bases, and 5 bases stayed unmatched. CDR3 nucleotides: TGCGCCAGCAGCCAGTTACAGGGGGGGAACTATGGCTACACCTTC. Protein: CASSQLQGGNYGYTF.

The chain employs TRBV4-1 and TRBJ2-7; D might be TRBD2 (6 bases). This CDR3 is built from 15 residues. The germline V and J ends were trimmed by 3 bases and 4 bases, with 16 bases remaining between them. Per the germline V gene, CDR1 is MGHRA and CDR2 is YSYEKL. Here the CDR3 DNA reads TGCGCCAGCAGCCAGCGCGATCTCGCGGGATACGAGCAGTACTTC. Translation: CASSQRDLAGYEQYF.

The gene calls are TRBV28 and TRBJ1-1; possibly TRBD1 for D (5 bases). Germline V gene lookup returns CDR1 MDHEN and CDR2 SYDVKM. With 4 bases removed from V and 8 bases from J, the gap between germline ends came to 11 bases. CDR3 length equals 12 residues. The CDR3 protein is CASSWDPSEAFF. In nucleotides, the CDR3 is TGTGCCAGCAGTTGGGACCCTTCCGAAGCTTTCTTT.

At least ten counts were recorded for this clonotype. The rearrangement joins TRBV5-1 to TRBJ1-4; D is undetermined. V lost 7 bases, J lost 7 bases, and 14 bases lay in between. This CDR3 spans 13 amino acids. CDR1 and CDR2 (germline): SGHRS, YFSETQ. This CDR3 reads CASGLDLGEKLFF. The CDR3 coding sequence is TGCGCCAGCGGGTTGGACCTGGGTGAAAAACTGTTTTTT. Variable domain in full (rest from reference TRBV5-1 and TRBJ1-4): KAGVTQTPRYLIKTRGQQVTLSCSPISGHRSVSWYQQTPGQGLQFLFEYFSETQRNKGNFPGRFSGRQFSNSRSEMNVSTLELGDSALYLCASGLDLGEKLFFGSGTQLSVL.

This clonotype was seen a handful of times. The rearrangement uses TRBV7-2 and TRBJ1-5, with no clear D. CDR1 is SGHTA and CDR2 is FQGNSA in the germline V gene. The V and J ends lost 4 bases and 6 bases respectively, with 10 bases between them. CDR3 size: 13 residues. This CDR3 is CASSSTLGQPQHF. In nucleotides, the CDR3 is TGTGCCAGCAGCTCGACCCTTGGTCAGCCCCAGCATTTT.

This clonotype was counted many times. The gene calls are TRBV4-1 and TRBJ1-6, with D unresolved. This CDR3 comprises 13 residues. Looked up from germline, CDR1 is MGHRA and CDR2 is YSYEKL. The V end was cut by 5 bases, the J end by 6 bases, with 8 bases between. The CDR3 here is CASSWDFNSPLHF. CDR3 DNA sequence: TGCGCCAGCAGCTGGGATTTTAATTCACCCCTCCACTTT.

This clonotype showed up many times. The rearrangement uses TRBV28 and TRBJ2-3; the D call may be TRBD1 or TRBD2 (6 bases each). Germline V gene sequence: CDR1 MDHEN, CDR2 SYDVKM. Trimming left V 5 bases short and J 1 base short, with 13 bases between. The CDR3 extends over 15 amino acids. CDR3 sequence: CASSGGLARTDTQYF. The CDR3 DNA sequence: TGTGCCAGCAGTGGGGGGCTAGCGCGCACAGATACGCAGTATTTT. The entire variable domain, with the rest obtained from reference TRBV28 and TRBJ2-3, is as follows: DVKVTQSSRYLVKRTGEKVFLECVQDMDHENMFWYRQDPGLGLRLIYFSYDVKMKEKGDIPEGYSVSREKKERFSLILESASTNQTSMYLCASSGGLARTDTQYFGPGTRLTVL.

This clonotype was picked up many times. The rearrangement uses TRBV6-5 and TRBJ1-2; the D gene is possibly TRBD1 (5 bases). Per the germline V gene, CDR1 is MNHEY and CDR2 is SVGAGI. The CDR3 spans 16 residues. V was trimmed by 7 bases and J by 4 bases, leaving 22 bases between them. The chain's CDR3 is CASNGVGGELGYGYTF. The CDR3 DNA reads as TGTGCCAGCAATGGGGTAGGAGGGGAGCTAGGCTATGGCTACACCTTC.

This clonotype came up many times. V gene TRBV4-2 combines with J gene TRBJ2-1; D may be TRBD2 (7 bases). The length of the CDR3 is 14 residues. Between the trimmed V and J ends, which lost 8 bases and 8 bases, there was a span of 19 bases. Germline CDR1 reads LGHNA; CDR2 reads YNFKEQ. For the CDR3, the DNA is TGTGCCAGCCAAAAAGGGGGGGCGTCGGATGAGCAGTTCTTC. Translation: CASQKGGASDEQFF.

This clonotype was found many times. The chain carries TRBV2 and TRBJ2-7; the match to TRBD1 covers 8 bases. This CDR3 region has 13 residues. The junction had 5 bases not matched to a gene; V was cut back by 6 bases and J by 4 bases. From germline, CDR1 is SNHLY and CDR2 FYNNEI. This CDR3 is CASRLDREYEQYF. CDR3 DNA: TGTGCCAGCAGGTTGGACAGGGAGTACGAGCAGTACTTC.

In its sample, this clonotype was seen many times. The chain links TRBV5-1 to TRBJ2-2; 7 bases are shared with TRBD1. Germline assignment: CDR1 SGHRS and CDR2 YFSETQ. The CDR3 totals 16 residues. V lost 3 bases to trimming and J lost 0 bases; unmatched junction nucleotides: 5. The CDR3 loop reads CASSSQGPTNTGELFF. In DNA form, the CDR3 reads TGCGCCAGCAGCTCACAGGGGCCTACGAACACCGGGGAGCTGTTTTTT.

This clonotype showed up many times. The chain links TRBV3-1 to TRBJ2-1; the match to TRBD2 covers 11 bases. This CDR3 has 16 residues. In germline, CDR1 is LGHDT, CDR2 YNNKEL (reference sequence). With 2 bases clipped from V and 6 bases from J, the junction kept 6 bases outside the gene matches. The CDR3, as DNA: TGTGCCAGCAGCCAAAGAACACTAGCGGGAGTCAATGAGCAGTTCTTC. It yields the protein CASSQRTLAGVNEQFF.

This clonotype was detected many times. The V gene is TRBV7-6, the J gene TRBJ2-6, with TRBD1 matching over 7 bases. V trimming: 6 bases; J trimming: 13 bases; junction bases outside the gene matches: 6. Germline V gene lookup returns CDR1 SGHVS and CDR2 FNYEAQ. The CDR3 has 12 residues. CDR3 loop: CASSPDRVVLTF. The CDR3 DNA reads TGTGCCAGCAGTCCTGACAGGGTTGTCCTGACTTTC.

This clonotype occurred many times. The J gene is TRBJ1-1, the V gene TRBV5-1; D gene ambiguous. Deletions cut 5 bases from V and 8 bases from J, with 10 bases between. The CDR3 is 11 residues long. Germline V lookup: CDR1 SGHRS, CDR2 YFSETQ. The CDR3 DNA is TGCGCCAGCAGTTCCGGGATAGAAGCTTTCTTT. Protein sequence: CASSSGIEAFF.

The CDR3 reads CSVEDPTSGSVGEQFF. In nucleotides, the CDR3 is TGCAGCGTTGAAGATCCGACTAGCGGGAGTGTTGGTGAGCAGTTCTTC. The chain recombines TRBV29-1 with TRBJ2-1, with 12 nucleotides matching TRBD2. Germline lookup yields CDR1 SQVTM and CDR2 ANQGSEA. V was pared by 0 bases and J by 9 bases, with 9 bases of the junction left unmatched. The CDR3 has 16 residues.

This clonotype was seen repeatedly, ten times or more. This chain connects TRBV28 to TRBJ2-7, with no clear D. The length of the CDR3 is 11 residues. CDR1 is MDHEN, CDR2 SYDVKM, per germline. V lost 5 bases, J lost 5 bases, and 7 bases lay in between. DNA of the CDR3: TGTGCCAGCAGTCTCTTTAACGAGCAGTACTTC. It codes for CASSLFNEQYF.

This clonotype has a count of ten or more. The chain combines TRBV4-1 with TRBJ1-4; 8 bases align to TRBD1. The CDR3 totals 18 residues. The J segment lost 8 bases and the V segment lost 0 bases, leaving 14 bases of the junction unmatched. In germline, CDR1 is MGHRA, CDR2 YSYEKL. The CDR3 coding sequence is TGCGCCAGCAGCCAAGATAACACTTCAGGGGGCAGGGGCGAAAAACTGTTTTTT. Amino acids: CASSQDNTSGGRGEKLFF.

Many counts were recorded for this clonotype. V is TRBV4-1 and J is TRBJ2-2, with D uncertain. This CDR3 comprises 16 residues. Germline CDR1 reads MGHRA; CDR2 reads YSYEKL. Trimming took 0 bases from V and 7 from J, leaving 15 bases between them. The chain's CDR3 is CASSQDGLPSGGELFF. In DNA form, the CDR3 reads TGCGCCAGCAGCCAAGATGGGCTGCCTTCGGGCGGGGAGCTGTTTTTT.

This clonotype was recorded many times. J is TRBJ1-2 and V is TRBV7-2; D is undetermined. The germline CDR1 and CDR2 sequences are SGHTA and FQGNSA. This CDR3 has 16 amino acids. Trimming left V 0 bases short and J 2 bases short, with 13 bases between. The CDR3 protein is CASSLAWTRINYGYTF. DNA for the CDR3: TGTGCCAGCAGCTTAGCGTGGACCCGCATAAACTATGGCTACACCTTC.

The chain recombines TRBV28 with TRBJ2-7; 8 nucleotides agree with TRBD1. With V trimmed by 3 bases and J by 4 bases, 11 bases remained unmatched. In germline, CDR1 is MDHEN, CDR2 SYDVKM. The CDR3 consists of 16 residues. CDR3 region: CASSFLTGTGGYEQYF. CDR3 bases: TGTGCCAGCAGTTTCCTGACCGGGACAGGCGGGTACGAGCAGTACTTC.

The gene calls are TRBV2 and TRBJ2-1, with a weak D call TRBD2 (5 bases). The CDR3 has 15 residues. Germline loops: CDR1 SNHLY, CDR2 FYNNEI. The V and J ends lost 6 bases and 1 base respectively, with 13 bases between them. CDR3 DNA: TGTGCCAGCAGATGGGAGACGCAGTCCTACAATGAGCAGTTCTTC. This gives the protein CASRWETQSYNEQFF.

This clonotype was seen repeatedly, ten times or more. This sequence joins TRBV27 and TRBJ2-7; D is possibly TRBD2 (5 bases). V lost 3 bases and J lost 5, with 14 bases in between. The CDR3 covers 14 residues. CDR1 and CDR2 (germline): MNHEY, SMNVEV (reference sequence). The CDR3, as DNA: TGTGCCAGCAGTTTGTACGGGATTCCCAACGAGCAGTACTTC. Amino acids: CASSLYGIPNEQYF.

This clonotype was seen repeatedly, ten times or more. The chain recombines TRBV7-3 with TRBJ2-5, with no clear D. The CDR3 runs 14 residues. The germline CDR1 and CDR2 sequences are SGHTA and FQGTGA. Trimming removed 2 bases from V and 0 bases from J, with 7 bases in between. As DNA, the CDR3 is TGTGCCAGCAGCTTATTCAGGTACCAAGAGACCCAGTACTTC. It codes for CASSLFRYQETQYF.